This is a list of T cell receptor beta chains from one sample in a study of Ad26.COV2.S vaccination and SARS-CoV-2 variants. Assay: immunoSEQ multiplex PCR; the TCRdb copy retains only in-frame clones and omits some. The data show roughly 700,000 clones, around 90% seen once. This material consisted of peripheral blood, taken in a trial of Ad26.COV2.S vaccine versus placebo. Receptors were obtained from a person between 18 and 65 years old who received the Ad26.COV2.S COVID-19 vaccine or a placebo. CDR3s include the opening cysteine and the closing phenylalanine or tryptophan. Fields, in order: J gene, V gene, clone size, D gene, CDR3 DNA, CDR3 protein. A D gene is named only where the DNA matches it firmly. The size field is filled for only some rows; it gives once, few, many or a size class.

>TRBJ2-7|TRBV20-1|NA|TRBD2
TGCAGTGCCGGGGGGGCCTACGAGCAGTACTTC
CSAGGAYEQYF
>TRBJ2-2|TRBV5-1|once|TRBD2
TGCGCCAGCAGCTTGGTACTAGCGGGTACCGGGGAGCTGTTTTTT
CASSLVLAGTGELFF
>TRBJ2-1|TRBV7-2|NA|NA
TGTGCCAGCAGCTTAGGGGCGGGGCCCTACAATGAGCAGTTCTTC
CASSLGAGPYNEQFF
>TRBJ1-2|TRBV6-5|NA|NA
TGTGCCAGCAGTTGGACTGGGAACTATGGCTACACCTTC
CASSWTGNYGYTF
>TRBJ1-3|TRBV4-2|NA|NA
TGTGCCAGCAGCCAAGGAACACTTCTCGGAAACACCATATATTTT
CASSQGTLLGNTIYF
>TRBJ2-7|TRBV27|NA|TRBD1
TGTGCCAGCAGTTTATCGGGACAGGGCGTCTACGAGCAGTACTTC
CASSLSGQGVYEQYF
>TRBJ1-1|TRBV19|NA|TRBD1
TGTGCCAGTAGTATCGGGGGGGGCACAGGGGACACTGAAGCTTTCTTT
CASSIGGGTGDTEAFF
>TRBJ2-7|TRBV6-2/TRBV6-3|NA|NA
TGTGCCAGCAGTCAACGAAATGTAGACGAGCAGTACTTC
CASSQRNVDEQYF
>TRBJ1-5|TRBV3-1/TRBV3-2|NA|NA
TGTGCCAGCAGCCCCCAACTTGGTCAGCCCCAGCATTTT
CASSPQLGQPQHF
>TRBJ1-6|TRBV7-9|NA|NA
TGTGCCAGCGGGTCACAGGGAAATTCACCCCTCCACTTT
CASGSQGNSPLHF
>TRBJ2-7|TRBV18|NA|NA
TGTGCCAGCTCACCCCAGCTAGCCGTCGGGTACGAGCAGTACTTC
CASSPQLAVGYEQYF
>TRBJ1-6|TRBV20-1|NA|NA
TGCAGTGCTAGTGGGGTCGGGAATTCACCCCTCCACTTT
CSASGVGNSPLHF
>TRBJ2-7|TRBV9|few|NA
TGTGCCAGCAGCGTAGAGGTGGGGTACGAGCAGTACTTC
CASSVEVGYEQYF
>TRBJ2-3|TRBV9|NA|TRBD1
TGTGCCAGCAGCAAGACAGGGGATAGGACAGATACGCAGTATTTT
CASSKTGDRTDTQYF
>TRBJ2-2|TRBV6-5|NA|NA
TGTGCCAGCAGTTATTCCAGGGGAGTCGGGGAGCTGTTTTTT
CASSYSRGVGELFF
>TRBJ2-2|TRBV2|NA|NA
TGTGCCAGCAGTGAAGTCCTGCAGGGCACCGGGGAGCTGTTTTTT
CASSEVLQGTGELFF
>TRBJ1-4|TRBV5-4|NA|NA
TGTGCCAGCAGCAATGACAGACGTGAAAAACTGTTTTTT
CASSNDRREKLFF
>TRBJ1-5|TRBV6-1|NA|TRBD1
TGTGCCAGCAGTGGGGGACAGGGGGCAAACAATCAGCCCCAGCATTTT
CASSGGQGANNQPQHF
>TRBJ2-1|TRBV5-6|NA|TRBD2
TGTGCCAGCAGCTTGGTGGGACTAGCAGCCAATGAGCAGTTCTTC
CASSLVGLAANEQFF
>TRBJ2-7|TRBV7-7|NA|NA
TGTGCTAGCAGCTTAGCCAGGGACTACGAGCAGTACTTC
CASSLARDYEQYF
>TRBJ2-5|TRBV6-5|NA|TRBD2
TGTGCCAGCAGTCCGGGACTAGCGTCTCAAGAGACCCAGTACTTC
CASSPGLASQETQYF
>TRBJ2-1|TRBV2|NA|NA
TGTGCCACCCCCCCAGGCAGCTCTTACAATGAGCAGTTCTTC
CATPPGSSYNEQFF
>TRBJ1-3|TRBV4-2|NA|NA
TGTGCCAGCAGTCAGGGGAGGGGCTCTGGAAACACCATATATTTT
CASSQGRGSGNTIYF
>TRBJ2-7|TRBV9|NA|TRBD2
TGTGCCAGCAGCGGAAGCGGGGTGAGCTCCTACGAGCAGTACTTC
CASSGSGVSSYEQYF
>TRBJ2-1|TRBV29-1|NA|TRBD2
TGCAGCGTCCCGGGACTACGGAATGAGCAGTTCTTC
CSVPGLRNEQFF
>TRBJ2-1|TRBV5-4|NA|TRBD2
TGTGCCAGCAGCGAGACCCTCCCGCGGGGGGGCCTCAATGAGCAGTTCTTC
CASSETLPRGGLNEQFF
>TRBJ1-5|TRBV15|few|NA
TGTGCCACCAGCTTGCCCGGGACCCGACAACATTTT
CATSLPGTRQHF
>TRBJ1-4|TRBV7-9|NA|NA
TGTGCCAGCAGCTTAGGGCAGCCGGAAAAACTGTTTTTT
CASSLGQPEKLFF
>TRBJ2-7|TRBV9|NA|TRBD2
TGTGCCAGCAGCGCGAGCCGGGGGGGCACCTACGAGCAGTACTTC
CASSASRGGTYEQYF
>TRBJ2-5|TRBV6-5|NA|TRBD2
TGTGCCAGCAATCCGACTAGCGGGAAAGAGACCCAGTACTTC
CASNPTSGKETQYF
>TRBJ2-7|TRBV3-1/TRBV3-2|NA|NA
TGTGCCAGCAGCAGGGTAGAGGGCGTCTACGAGCAGTACTTC
CASSRVEGVYEQYF
>TRBJ2-3|TRBV11-2|NA|NA
TGTGCCAGCAGCTTACAAACTCCCGTGGGGACAGATACGCAGTATTTT
CASSLQTPVGTDTQYF
>TRBJ2-3|TRBV20-1|once|NA
TGCAGTGCTAGATCCACAGATACGCAGTATTTT
CSARSTDTQYF
>TRBJ1-5|TRBV11-2|NA|NA
TGTGCCAGCAGCTTAGATTCTAGGACACCTAACCATTTT
CASSLDSRTPNHF
>TRBJ2-5|TRBV14|NA|NA
TGTGCCAGCAGCCAAGATTACGGCTTCCAAGAGACCCAGTACTTC
CASSQDYGFQETQYF
>TRBJ1-3|TRBV7-9|NA|NA
TGTGCCAGCAGCTTGGGAGATGGAAACACCATATATTTT
CASSLGDGNTIYF
>TRBJ2-1|TRBV3-1/TRBV3-2|NA|TRBD2
TGTGCCAGCAGCCAACTACGGGAGGGCTTCTACAATGAGCAGTTCTTC
CASSQLREGFYNEQFF
>TRBJ1-2|TRBV7-9|once|TRBD1
TGTGCCAGCAGCTACCCGGGACAGGGAGTCTATGGCTACACCTTC
CASSYPGQGVYGYTF
>TRBJ2-1|TRBV18|NA|NA
TGTGCCAGCTCCCCCCGCCGACAAGACAATGAGCAGTTCTTC
CASSPRRQDNEQFF
>TRBJ2-2|TRBV27|NA|NA
TGTGCCAGCAGTTTGGTTCAAGGCAACACCGGGGAGCTGTTTTTT
CASSLVQGNTGELFF
>TRBJ1-1|TRBV19|NA|NA
TGTGCCAGTAACTCACAAGGGAACACTGAAGCTTTCTTT
CASNSQGNTEAFF
>TRBJ1-4|TRBV6-1|NA|NA
TGTGCCAGCAGTGAAGCACAGGTGACTGAAAAACTGTTTTTT
CASSEAQVTEKLFF
>TRBJ1-2|TRBV29-1|NA|NA
TGCAGCGTTGCCCCACTACGGCAAGAAAACTATGGCTACACCTTC
CSVAPLRQENYGYTF
>TRBJ2-3|TRBV10-3|NA|TRBD2
TGTGCCATCAGAACCACCGGGGGGGGCCCTATGGACACAGATACGCAGTATTTT
CAIRTTGGGPMDTDTQYF
>TRBJ2-7|TRBV5-1|NA|TRBD2
TGCGCCAGCAGCTTGAGCGGCGGGGGATCCTACGAGCAGTACTTC
CASSLSGGGSYEQYF
>TRBJ1-5|TRBV10-3|NA|NA
TGTGCCATCAGTGAAGTGAATCAGCCCCAGCATTTT
CAISEVNQPQHF